One and the same sample provided the 18 T cell receptor beta chains below, sequenced in a study of blood T cell repertoires in COVID-19 (dated by TCRdb to about 2020). The library relied on the immunoSEQ multiplex PCR assay. TCRdb limited this immuneACCESS table to in-frame rearrangements with V and J called. A share of clones is missing; checked studies link under half to unresolved V genes, and the rest is unexplained. The sample yields some 400,000 clones; roughly 80% were counted once. Clones ranked in the top ten supply around 1% of the sample. Sequencing was carried out using peripheral blood. The receptors originated from a human donor with acute or convalescent COVID-19. The donor label of this sample is uncertain.

V gene TRBV5-1 combines with J gene TRBJ1-1; D possibly corresponds to TRBD1 (6 bases). Germline assignment: CDR1 SGHRS and CDR2 YFSETQ. Trimming removed 0 bases at V and 0 bases at J, with 12 bases between. The CDR3 loop spans 16 amino acids. The CDR3 DNA follows: TGCGCCAGCAGCTTGGAGGCAGGGACAATGAACACTGAAGCTTTCTTT. Its translation: CASSLEAGTMNTEAFF.

The chain carries TRBV5-5 and TRBJ2-3; D is perhaps TRBD2 (5 bases). Germline CDR1 SGHKS, CDR2 YYEKEE (reference sequence). The V and J ends lost 4 bases and 0 bases respectively, with 12 bases between them. There are 15 residues in the CDR3. CDR3 DNA sequence: TGTGCCAGCAGCGTGGTAGCGATTAGCACAGATACGCAGTATTTT. Protein sequence: CASSVVAISTDTQYF. The complete variable domain, with remaining parts taken from reference TRBV5-5 and TRBJ2-3, reads DAGVTQSPTHLIKTRGQQVTLRCSPISGHKSVSWYQQVLGQGPQFIFQYYEKEERGRGNFPDRFSARQFPNYSSELNVNALLLGDSALYLCASSVVAISTDTQYFGPGTRLTVL.

This clone was detected many times. CDR3 sequence reads: CSVSPSGTGELFF. For the CDR3, the DNA is TGCAGCGTCAGTCCCTCGGGCACCGGGGAGCTGTTTTTT. V and J are TRBV29-1 and TRBJ2-2; D is unclear. This CDR3 has 13 residues. Trimming left V 6 bases short and J 4 bases short, with 12 bases between. Germline V gene data show CDR1 as SQVTM and CDR2 as ANQGSEA.

The chain joins TRBV27 to TRBJ2-2; 12 positions agree with TRBD2. This CDR3 is 16 amino acids long. V gave up 6 bases and J gave up 1 base; unmatched junction bases: 3. Germline CDR1 MNHEY, CDR2 SMNVEV (reference sequence). The CDR3 protein is CASSRLAGVNTGELFF. The CDR3 DNA reads TGTGCCAGCAGCCGACTAGCGGGGGTGAACACCGGGGAGCTGTTTTTT.

The J gene is TRBJ1-3, the V gene TRBV3-1 (or the pseudogene TRBV3-2), with a possible D match to TRBD1 (6 bases). Germline V gives CDR1 LGHDT, CDR2 YNNKEL (reference sequence). Trimming stripped 5 bases from V and 4 bases from J, with 12 bases between. This CDR3 has 14 amino acids. CDR3 protein: CASSAGTRGNTIYF. In DNA, the CDR3 is TGTGCCAGCAGCGCCGGGACAAGAGGAAACACCATATATTTT.

V is TRBV9 and J is TRBJ1-1, with a tentative D call TRBD1 (5 bases). V lost 7 bases to trimming and J lost 4 bases, with 20 bases between them. The CDR3 is 15 amino acids. Germline loops: CDR1 SGDLS, CDR2 YYNGEE. DNA of the CDR3: TGTGCCAGCGGCAAGGGGCACACTTCTCCCACTGAAGCTTTCTTT. This sequence encodes CASGKGHTSPTEAFF.

The chain is built from TRBV5-1 and TRBJ2-3, with 9 bases matching TRBD1. CDR3 length equals 15 residues. V trimming: 5 bases; J trimming: 2 bases; junction bases outside the gene matches: 6. Germline assignment: CDR1 SGHRS and CDR2 YFSETQ. The CDR3 spells CASRRTGDNTDTQYF. The CDR3 region has the DNA TGCGCCAGCAGGCGGACAGGGGACAACACAGATACGCAGTATTTT.

The chain couples TRBV11-2 to TRBJ2-7; TRBD1 matches at 10 bases. Germline loops: CDR1 SGHAT, CDR2 FQNNGV. The ends lost 3 bases at V and 3 bases at J; junction bases unmatched: 2. The CDR3 consists of 14 residues. This CDR3 is CASSLGQGLYEQYF. CDR3 nucleotides: TGTGCCAGCAGCTTGGGACAGGGGCTCTACGAGCAGTACTTC.

The rearrangement joins TRBV18 to TRBJ1-1; 7 nucleotides match TRBD1. J was trimmed by 6 bases and V by 3 bases; bases with no gene match: 4. The CDR3 length is 13 residues. Germline loops: CDR1 KGHSH, CDR2 LQKENI. The CDR3 DNA follows: TGTGCCAGCTCACCCGACAGGGCCGCTGAAGCTTTCTTT. It specifies CASSPDRAAEAFF.

The chain has TRBV18 and TRBJ2-3, with 7 positions matching TRBD1. J gave up 7 bases and V 6 bases, and 16 bases lay outside the gene matches. This CDR3 is built from 16 residues. Germline V gives CDR1 KGHSH, CDR2 LQKENI. CDR3 DNA: TGTGCCAGCTCCCGAGCGCATTCCAAGGGGGCGAATACGCAGTATTTT. It codes for CASSRAHSKGANTQYF. The full variable domain, its missing parts supplied by reference TRBV18 and TRBJ2-3, is NAGVMQNPRHLVRRRGQEARLRCSPMKGHSHVYWYRQLPEEGLKFMVYLQKENIIDESGMPKERFSAEFPKEGPSILRIQQVVRGDSAAYFCASSRAHSKGANTQYFGPGTRLTVL.

CDR3 sequence (DNA): TGTGCCAGCAGCTTGAGCAGTAGCGGGACCTACGAGCAGTACTTC. As protein: CASSLSSSGTYEQYF. V gene TRBV5-4 combines with J gene TRBJ2-7, with 8 bases that match TRBD2. The CDR3 length is 15 residues. The germline V gene has CDR1 SGHNT and CDR2 YYREEE (reference sequence). V lost 1 base to trimming and J lost 2 bases; unmatched junction nucleotides: 5.

The chain employs TRBV5-8 and TRBJ2-1, with D hard to call. V dropped 0 bases and J dropped 0 bases, with 7 bases sitting between them. The length of the CDR3 is 15 residues. CDR1 and CDR2 (germline): SGHTS, YDEGEE. CDR3: CASSLGRLSYNEQFF. CDR3 bases: TGTGCCAGCAGCTTGGGCAGACTCTCCTACAATGAGCAGTTCTTC.

This clone was observed a handful of times. The rearrangement uses TRBV5-1 and TRBJ1-2, with D tentatively TRBD1 (6 bases). The ends were cut back, 0 bases at V and 8 bases at J, with 17 bases in the middle. The CDR3 is 15 amino acids. CDR1 and CDR2 from the germline V gene are SGHRS and YFSETQ. Here the CDR3 reads CASSLGSGVSRGYTF. CDR3 nucleotide sequence: TGCGCCAGCAGCTTGGGGTCAGGGGTTAGCCGGGGCTACACCTTC.

V and J are TRBV2 and TRBJ1-2, with TRBD1 matching 7 bases. Trimming cost V 3 bases and J 5 bases; bases outside gene matches: 9. Germline lookup yields CDR1 SNHLY and CDR2 FYNNEI. The CDR3 has 15 residues. This CDR3 is CASSDRGVYGYGYTF. The CDR3 bases are TGTGCCAGCAGTGACAGGGGGGTCTATGGATATGGCTACACCTTC. Together with reference TRBV2 and TRBJ1-2, the CDR3 gives the full variable domain: EPEVTQTPSHQVTQMGQEVILRCVPISNHLYFYWYRQILGQKVEFLVSFYNNEISEKSEIFDDQFSVERPDGSNFTLKIRSTKLEDSAMYFCASSDRGVYGYGYTFGSGTRLTVV.

This chain uses TRBV15 with TRBJ2-5; 12 bases fit TRBD2. This CDR3 is built from 15 residues. In germline, CDR1 is LNHNV, CDR2 YYDKDF (reference sequence). V shed 8 bases, J shed 5 bases, and the junction held 9 bases outside the gene matches. The CDR3 is CATEPSGGAAETQYF. The CDR3 region has the DNA TGTGCCACCGAGCCTAGCGGGGGGGCGGCGGAGACCCAGTACTTC.

The chain has TRBV5-1 and TRBJ2-1; 7 bases are shared with TRBD2. With 3 bases clipped from V and 5 bases from J, the junction kept 11 bases outside the gene matches. The CDR3 covers 16 residues. Germline loops: CDR1 SGHRS, CDR2 YFSETQ. CDR3 in amino acids: CASSSGYGGGNNEQFF. The DNA for the CDR3 is TGCGCCAGCAGCTCAGGCTACGGCGGGGGTAACAATGAGCAGTTCTTC.

Concerning this clone: At the DNA level, this CDR3 is encoded by other sequences in the same sample as well. CDR3 bases: TGTGCCAGCAGCGCTCAGACAGGGAGGACTGAAGCTTTCTTT. Protein: CASSAQTGRTEAFF. J is TRBJ1-1 and V is TRBV9, with 7 bases matching TRBD1. Trimming cost V 3 bases and J 5 bases; bases outside gene matches: 7. CDR1 and CDR2 (germline): SGDLS, YYNGEE. The CDR3 is made up of 14 amino acids.

This sequence joins TRBV5-1 and TRBJ2-2, with 8 bases identical to TRBD1. CDR3 size: 15 residues. Trimming at V came to 4 bases and at J to 5 bases, leaving 7 bases not matched to a gene. Germline loops: CDR1 SGHRS, CDR2 YFSETQ. CDR3 DNA: TGCGCCAGCAGCCTGGGACACAGGGGGACCGGGGAGCTGTTTTTT. This sequence encodes CASSLGHRGTGELFF. The entire variable domain, with the rest obtained from reference TRBV5-1 and TRBJ2-2, is as follows: KAGVTQTPRYLIKTRGQQVTLSCSPISGHRSVSWYQQTPGQGLQFLFEYFSETQRNKGNFPGRFSGRQFSNSRSEMNVSTLELGDSALYLCASSLGHRGTGELFFGEGSRLTVL.